This passage covers 10 T cell receptor beta chains from one sample sequenced in a study of cytotoxic CD8 clonotypes in ibrutinib-treated CLL. Only in-frame clones appear in the TCRdb table, and some are missing; sequencing was by immunoSEQ multiplex PCR. In the table there are tens of thousands of clones, roughly three quarters of which are singletons. The sample was PBMCs, taken after 12 months of ibrutinib treatment. These receptors originate from a human donor with chronic lymphocytic leukemia.

The sample holds a few counts of this clone. The CDR3 protein is CASSQDGLAQYF. Here the CDR3 DNA reads TGTGCCAGCAGCCAAGATGGGCTAGCGCAGTATTTT. The chain carries TRBV4-2 and TRBJ2-3; no reliable D call. The germline V gene encodes CDR1 LGHNA and CDR2 YNFKEQ. The V end lost 0 bases, the J end lost 10 bases, and 8 bases lay between the germline ends. This CDR3 contains 12 residues.

This clone has just a few counts. V and J are TRBV4-3 and TRBJ1-3, with 7 bases lining up with TRBD1. The CDR3 spans 17 residues. Germline CDR1 is LGHNA and CDR2 is YSLEER. V shed 1 base, J shed 3 bases, and the junction held 9 bases outside the gene matches. The CDR3 protein is CASSQALGTEGGNTIYF. The CDR3 bases are TGCGCCAGCAGCCAAGCCCTGGGGACAGAAGGTGGAAACACCATATATTTT.

The gene calls are TRBV10-3 and TRBJ2-3; TRBD2 matches 7 bases. The J segment lost 4 bases and the V segment lost 3 bases, leaving 4 bases of the junction unmatched. The V gene's germline CDR1 is ENHRY and CDR2 SYGVKD. The CDR3 sequence is 14 residues long. The CDR3 region is CAISDLGLADTQYF. Written as DNA, the CDR3 is TGTGCCATCAGTGACCTAGGACTAGCAGATACGCAGTATTTT.

The chain is built from TRBV6-5 and TRBJ2-7; possibly TRBD1 or TRBD2 for D (6 bases each). Germline V gene data show CDR1 as MNHEY and CDR2 as SVGAGI. The CDR3 is made up of 15 amino acids. Trimming pared 4 bases from V and 5 bases from J, leaving 18 bases between. In DNA form, the CDR3 reads TGTGCCAGCAGTTGGGGGGCGGGCGGGCTGGACGAGCAGTACTTC. It codes for CASSWGAGGLDEQYF.

The gene calls are TRBV7-2 and TRBJ2-7; 9 bases agree with TRBD2. With V trimmed by 3 bases and J by 5 bases, 5 bases remained unmatched. CDR3 length equals 14 residues. Germline V gene sequence: CDR1 SGHTA, CDR2 FQGNSA. CDR3 coding DNA: TGTGCCAGCAGCTTTAGCGGGAGTGGCGACGAGCAGTACTTC. Its translation: CASSFSGSGDEQYF.

The genes are TRBV6-6 and TRBJ2-5; D unresolved. Trimming took 2 bases from V and 1 from J, leaving 8 bases between them. Germline lookup yields CDR1 MNHNY and CDR2 SVGAGI (reference sequence). The CDR3 length is 14 residues. The CDR3 DNA sequence: TGTGCCAGCAGTTACGGCCTGGCCCAAGAGACCCAGTACTTC. This encodes CASSYGLAQETQYF.

A word on this clone: A much bigger clone sits one base away, suggesting this may be a read error. This CDR3 is also generated by other DNA sequences in the sample. This sequence joins TRBV27 and TRBJ2-5; TRBD2 might be the D (6 bases). The CDR3 has 11 residues. Trimming took 6 bases from V and 4 from J, leaving 6 bases between them. Per germline, CDR1 MNHEY and CDR2 SMNVEV (reference sequence). The chain's CDR3 is CASRGGETQYF. The CDR3 coding sequence is TGTGCCAGCAGGGGGGGAGAGACCCAGTACTTC.

The rearrangement links TRBV27 to TRBJ2-7; 7 bases are shared with TRBD2. V was pared by 3 bases and J by 1 base, with 3 bases of the junction left unmatched. Germline V gene sequence: CDR1 MNHEY, CDR2 SMNVEV (reference sequence). The CDR3 contains 14 residues. CDR3 nucleotide sequence: TGTGCCAGCAGTTTTTGGGGGGGTTCCTACGAGCAGTACTTC. This codes for CASSFWGGSYEQYF.

This chain uses TRBV7-2 with TRBJ2-4; the D is unclear. Germline CDR1 and CDR2: SGHTA and FQGNSA. Trimming pared 5 bases from V and 6 bases from J, leaving 20 bases between. The CDR3 covers 16 residues. CDR3 in DNA: TGTGCCAGCAGCCCCTCGACCCGTGCCGAATCAAACATTCAGTACTTC. It yields the protein CASSPSTRAESNIQYF.

The chain is built from TRBV11-3 and TRBJ2-1; D is ambiguous. The V gene lost 5 bases and the J gene lost 2 bases, with 4 bases spanning the gap. The germline V gene has CDR1 SGHNT and CDR2 YENEEA. This CDR3 comprises 12 residues. The CDR3: CASSNPYNEQFF. The CDR3 bases are TGTGCCAGCAGCAACCCCTACAATGAGCAGTTCTTC.